This T cell receptor (beta chain) was sequenced for a study of PD-L1 blockade in urothelial cancer. About the research overall: About 85% of the roughly 30 patients comprised males who had bladder-origin urothelial cancer. Reported median T cell count for blood samples was more than 140,000.

Trimming stripped 0 bases from V and 6 bases from J, with 8 bases between. The germline V gene has CDR1 KGHSH and CDR2 LQKENI. CDR3 length: 13 residues. This sample's time point: pretreatment peripheral blood. Locally advanced or metastatic urothelial carcinoma was present in patients. Repertoires were generated with immunoSEQ multiplex PCR, while TCRdb's copy carries only in-frame clones and drops some. Here the sample spans about 130,000 clones, approximately 84% being singletons. The J gene is TRBJ1-1, the V gene TRBV18; the D is unclear. The source material was PBMCs, sampled around atezolizumab (anti-PD-L1) treatment. This TCR came from a man in his fifties with urothelial cancer. The CDR3 here is CASSPPPGSEAFF. The CDR3 DNA reads TGTGCCAGCTCACCACCCCCCGGGTCTGAAGCTTTCTTT.